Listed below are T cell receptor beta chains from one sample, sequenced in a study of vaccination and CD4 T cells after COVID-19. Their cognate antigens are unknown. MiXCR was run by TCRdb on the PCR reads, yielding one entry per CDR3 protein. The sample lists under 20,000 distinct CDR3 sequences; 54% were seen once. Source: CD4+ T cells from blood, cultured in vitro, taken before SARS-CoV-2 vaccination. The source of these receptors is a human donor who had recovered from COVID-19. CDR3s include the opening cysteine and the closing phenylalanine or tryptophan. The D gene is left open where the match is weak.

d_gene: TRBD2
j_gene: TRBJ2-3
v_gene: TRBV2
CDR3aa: CASSEALAGGADTQYF

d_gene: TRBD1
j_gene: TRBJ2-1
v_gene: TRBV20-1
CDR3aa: CSASGGGQESNEQFF

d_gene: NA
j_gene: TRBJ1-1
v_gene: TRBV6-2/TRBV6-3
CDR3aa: CASTHTNTEAFF

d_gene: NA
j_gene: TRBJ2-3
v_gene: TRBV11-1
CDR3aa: CASSFQGDTQYF

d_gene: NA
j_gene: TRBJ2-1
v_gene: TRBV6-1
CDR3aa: CAGSLENEQFF

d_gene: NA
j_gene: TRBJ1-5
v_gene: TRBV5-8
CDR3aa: CASSLGLGPQHF

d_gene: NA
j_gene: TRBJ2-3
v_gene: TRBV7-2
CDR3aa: CASRISGDTQYF

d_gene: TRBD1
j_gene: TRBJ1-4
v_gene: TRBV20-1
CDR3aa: CSASMTGGLEKLFF

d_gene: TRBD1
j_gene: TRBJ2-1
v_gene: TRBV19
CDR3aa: CASSIAAGGPGEQFF

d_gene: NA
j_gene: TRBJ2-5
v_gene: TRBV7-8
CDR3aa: CASSLNPAGFGEETQYF

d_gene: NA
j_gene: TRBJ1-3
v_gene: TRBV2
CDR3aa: CASSETGVSDTIYF

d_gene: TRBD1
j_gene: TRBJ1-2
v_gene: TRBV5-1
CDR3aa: CASSLGDRAIYTF

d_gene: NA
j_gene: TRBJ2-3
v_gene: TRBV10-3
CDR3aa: CAISHRSTSTDTQYF

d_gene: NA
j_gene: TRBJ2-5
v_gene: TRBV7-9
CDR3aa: CASSHQETQYF

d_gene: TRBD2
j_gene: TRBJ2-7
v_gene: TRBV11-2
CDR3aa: CASSLSWEGTYEQYF

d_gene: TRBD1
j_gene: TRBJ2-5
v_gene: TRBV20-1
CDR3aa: CSASADRGYQETQYF

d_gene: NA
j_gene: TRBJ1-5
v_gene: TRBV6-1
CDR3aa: CASAATGNQPQHF

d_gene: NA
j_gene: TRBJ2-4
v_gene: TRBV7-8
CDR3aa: CASSLGVAKNIQYF

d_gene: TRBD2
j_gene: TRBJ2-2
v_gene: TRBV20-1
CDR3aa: CSASGTSGVSGELFF

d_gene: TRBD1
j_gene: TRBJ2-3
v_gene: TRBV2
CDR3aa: CASRTDRGVTDTQYF

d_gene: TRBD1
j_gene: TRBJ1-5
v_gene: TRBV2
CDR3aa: CATQGASNQPQHF

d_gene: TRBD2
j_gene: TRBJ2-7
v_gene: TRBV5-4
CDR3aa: CASSIAGEYEQYF

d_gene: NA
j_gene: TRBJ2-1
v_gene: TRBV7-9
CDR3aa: CASSLAGLGYNEQFF

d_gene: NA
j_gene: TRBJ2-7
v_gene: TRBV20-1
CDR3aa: CSAKETGSSYEQYF

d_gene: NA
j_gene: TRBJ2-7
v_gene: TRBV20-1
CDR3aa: CSVKQGHEQYF

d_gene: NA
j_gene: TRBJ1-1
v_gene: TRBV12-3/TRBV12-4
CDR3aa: CASSETNTEAFF

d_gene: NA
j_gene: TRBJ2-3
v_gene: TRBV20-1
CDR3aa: CSAPRGDTDTDTQYF

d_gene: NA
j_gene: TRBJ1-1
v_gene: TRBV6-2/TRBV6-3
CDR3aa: CASTRPSNTEAFF

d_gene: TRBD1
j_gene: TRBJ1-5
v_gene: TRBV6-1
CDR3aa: CASSLDRVNNQPQHF

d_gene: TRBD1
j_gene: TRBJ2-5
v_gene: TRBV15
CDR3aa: CATSRDGDSHVRTQYF

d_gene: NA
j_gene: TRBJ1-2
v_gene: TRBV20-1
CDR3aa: CSAGDGIGGYTF

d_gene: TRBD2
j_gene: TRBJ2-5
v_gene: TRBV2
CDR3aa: CASRPGLGLSETQYF